The 15 T cell receptor beta chains below all came from one sample that was sequenced in a study of blood T cell repertoires in COVID-19 (dated by TCRdb to about 2020). Library preparation used the immunoSEQ multiplex PCR assay. TCRdb's version of the immuneACCESS table is confined to in-frame rearrangements and falls short of the full clone set. An unresolved V gene accounts for under half of the shortfall where checked; the remainder is of unknown origin. Present in this sample are a few hundred thousand clones, approximately 86% of which were seen just once. The ten largest clones represent approximately 10% of the sample. Material: PBMCs or T cells enriched from blood (not recorded which). The source is a man aged 18 to 30 with acute COVID-19.

V usage is TRBV7-2 and J usage is TRBJ2-5; the D is unclear. V lost 6 bases, J lost 1 base, and 15 bases lay in between. Germline-derived CDR1 and CDR2 are SGHTA and FQGNSA. The CDR3 has 15 residues. The CDR3 spells CASSSGVGSQETQYF. The CDR3 coding sequence is TGTGCCAGCAGTTCGGGTGTCGGGTCCCAAGAGACCCAGTACTTC.

This chain links TRBV19 with TRBJ2-1; D is possibly TRBD2 (5 bases). Germline assignment: CDR1 LNHDA and CDR2 SQIVND (reference sequence). The CDR3 sequence is 14 residues long. The V end lost 7 bases, the J end lost 0 bases, and 10 bases lay between the germline ends. CDR3 DNA: TGTGCCAGTACGGCGGGCAGCTCCTACAATGAGCAGTTCTTC. Translated: CASTAGSSYNEQFF.

The rearrangement links TRBV21-1 to TRBJ2-1; the table assigns TRBD2, which was not confirmed against the DNA. TRBV21-1 is noted as a pseudogene. This CDR3 comprises 17 residues. CDR3 nucleotide sequence: TGTGCCAGCAGCAAATGGGTATGTAGCGGTAGCTTCACTGAGCAGTTCTTC. Protein: CASSKWVCSGSFTEQFF.

The V and J genes are TRBV3-1 (or the pseudogene TRBV3-2) and TRBJ2-7, with TRBD2 matching over 10 bases. The CDR3 consists of 16 residues. V shed 4 bases, J shed 3 bases, and the junction held 9 bases outside the gene matches. The germline V gene has CDR1 LGHDT and CDR2 YNNKEL (reference sequence). CDR3 loop: CASSPQLLAGDYEQYF. CDR3 DNA sequence: TGTGCCAGCAGCCCCCAGTTGCTAGCGGGAGACTACGAGCAGTACTTC.

The V gene is TRBV12-5, the J gene TRBJ2-1; TRBD2 aligns across 9 bases. CDR1 and CDR2 (germline): LGHNT, FRNRAP. V shed 8 bases and J 4 bases; nucleotides not matched to a gene: 9. CDR3 length: 15 amino acids. This CDR3 is CASSLAGFSYNEQFF. CDR3 nucleotides: TGTGCTAGTTCCCTAGCGGGATTTTCGTACAATGAGCAGTTCTTC.

The chain has TRBV2 and TRBJ2-1; D uncertain. The CDR3 has 10 amino acids. V was trimmed by 6 bases and J by 5 bases, leaving 2 bases between them. Germline-derived CDR1 and CDR2 are SNHLY and FYNNEI. As DNA, the CDR3 is TGTGCCAGCAGCAACAATGAGCAGTTCTTC. Protein sequence: CASSNNEQFF.

The rearrangement links TRBV28 to TRBJ1-1; 7 bases fit TRBD1. J was trimmed by 10 bases and V by 5 bases; bases with no gene match: 4. Germline assignment: CDR1 MDHEN and CDR2 SYDVKM. The CDR3 covers 11 residues. CDR3 amino acids: CASSEHRGAFF. The CDR3 coding sequence is TGTGCCAGCAGTGAGCACAGGGGAGCTTTCTTT.

V is TRBV6-1 and J is TRBJ1-1; D might be TRBD1 (5 bases). Between the trimmed V and J ends, which lost 2 bases and 0 bases, there was a span of 7 bases. Germline V CDR1 and CDR2: MNHNS, SASEGT. The CDR3 totals 14 residues. The CDR3: CASSEQGLNTEAFF. The CDR3 DNA follows: TGTGCCAGCAGTGAACAGGGCTTGAACACTGAAGCTTTCTTT.

This chain links TRBV19 with TRBJ1-1; 7 bases are shared with TRBD1. J lost 8 bases, V lost 4 bases, and 13 bases had no gene match. The CDR3 consists of 15 residues. From germline, CDR1 is LNHDA and CDR2 SQIVND (reference sequence). The CDR3 here is CASSTATGLGNEAFF. The CDR3 DNA follows: TGTGCCAGTAGTACGGCGACAGGGCTCGGAAACGAAGCTTTCTTT.

The chain carries TRBV24-1 and TRBJ2-3, with D tentatively TRBD1 (6 bases). Germline assignment: CDR1 KGHDR and CDR2 SFDVKD. The CDR3 length is 16 residues. V gave up 3 bases and J gave up 1 base, with 13 bases separating them. CDR3 sequence reads: CATSDPGQTGTDTQYF. Here the CDR3 DNA reads TGTGCCACCAGTGATCCGGGACAAACCGGCACAGATACGCAGTATTTT.

The chain combines TRBV28 with TRBJ2-3; 8 bases line up with TRBD2. In germline, CDR1 is MDHEN, CDR2 SYDVKM. J lost 3 bases, V lost 4 bases, and 15 bases had no gene match. The CDR3 has 18 amino acids. CDR3 protein: CASSSATSLAGWTDTQYF. The DNA of the CDR3 is TGTGCCAGCAGTTCAGCAACCTCGTTAGCGGGATGGACAGATACGCAGTATTTT. Supplemented by reference TRBV28 and TRBJ2-3, the full variable domain reads DVKVTQSSRYLVKRTGEKVFLECVQDMDHENMFWYRQDPGLGLRLIYFSYDVKMKEKGDIPEGYSVSREKKERFSLILESASTNQTSMYLCASSSATSLAGWTDTQYFGPGTRLTVL.

The chain links TRBV19 to TRBJ1-5; D is unresolved. Germline CDR1 is LNHDA and CDR2 is SQIVND (reference sequence). The CDR3 covers 19 residues. V was pared by 5 bases and J by 0 bases, with 23 bases between. The CDR3: CASSPPTIGPRYSNQPQHF. CDR3 nucleotides: TGTGCCAGTAGTCCACCGACCATTGGGCCCAGATATAGCAATCAGCCCCAGCATTTT.

This clone appeared a few times. This chain links TRBV27 with TRBJ1-1, with D possibly TRBD1 on 6 matching bases. The length of the CDR3 is 13 residues. Germline CDR1 MNHEY, CDR2 SMNVEV (reference sequence). Trimming shortened V by 6 bases and J by 2 bases, and 10 bases separated the two germline ends. The DNA of the CDR3 is TGTGCCAGCAGGAGGACAGAAAACACTGAAGCTTTCTTT. This translates into CASRRTENTEAFF.

There are a few counts of this clone. The chain is built from TRBV4-3 and TRBJ1-1; D remains unclear. The CDR3 totals 14 residues. With 2 bases removed from V and 8 bases from J, the gap between germline ends came to 15 bases. Per the germline V gene, CDR1 is LGHNA and CDR2 is YSLEER. CDR3 DNA sequence: TGCGCCAGCAGCCAACATGAGGAGGCTGCCGAAGCTTTCTTT. This codes for CASSQHEEAAEAFF.

The chain couples TRBV3-1 (or the pseudogene TRBV3-2) to TRBJ1-5; no reliable D call. Trimming removed 6 bases from V and 4 bases from J, with 13 bases in between. CDR1 LGHDT and CDR2 YNNKEL come from the germline V gene (reference sequence). The CDR3 runs to 14 residues. The CDR3 sequence is CASSSARGNQPQHF. CDR3 nucleotides: TGTGCCAGCAGTTCTGCGAGAGGGAATCAGCCCCAGCATTTT.